What follows is one T cell receptor beta chain and its context. What it binds is not known. The source of the sample is a study of post-analysis software for immune sequencing data. Researchers reported that TCR beta cDNA libraries carried unique molecular identifiers. TCRdb reprocessed the PCR reads via MiXCR and lists one record per CDR3 protein. This sample has about 820,000 distinct CDR3 sequences, with roughly 50% found just once. General study findings and limits: For normalized Chao1 diversity, multiple sclerosis patients scored significantly lower than controls did. Elevated frequency relative to controls characterized roughly 5 TRBV segments in patients, TRBV5-6, TRBV5-1 and TRBV20-1 among them.

V trimming: 8 bases; J trimming: 1 base; junction bases outside the gene matches: 13. This CDR3 has 16 amino acids. Per the germline V gene, CDR1 is KGHSH and CDR2 is LQKENI. This clonotype was obtained from a girl between 10 and 17 years old with multiple sclerosis. The rearrangement links TRBV18 to TRBJ1-1, with 7 bases aligning to TRBD1. The sample taken for sequencing was blood. The CDR3 region has the DNA TGTGCCAGCCAATCTCCTCTTGGGACAGAGAACACTGAAGCTTTCTTT. Encoded protein: CASQSPLGTENTEAFF.